This T cell receptor beta chain appears in the sequencing data of a study of T cell responses to AZD1222 COVID-19 vaccine. Details on this clone: Its matching antigen is unknown.

Overall study results and limits: Donors were largely white British and mainly female; clonal diversity was possibly underestimated. Reports say nearly half of spike-specific TCRs go after unmutated variant regions. CD4 TCRs associated with vaccination spanned spike, dominating at 160-218 and 743-854.

Assay used: immunoSEQ multiplex PCR; TCRdb lists only in-frame clones, some missing. Altogether tens of thousands of clones are present, around 86% being singletons, with the ten largest covering 2.4%. Germline CDR1 MNHEY, CDR2 SVGAGI. The CDR3 sequence is 12 residues long. The V end lost 7 bases, the J end lost 9 bases, and 15 bases lay between the germline ends. The sequence was obtained from an adult in good health. The input for sequencing was peripheral blood, taken on day 0 of AZD1222 vaccination. The chain couples TRBV6-5 to TRBJ1-1; possibly TRBD1 for D (6 bases). CDR3 region: CASTSGVSQAFF. CDR3 in DNA: TGTGCCAGCACCTCAGGGGTCAGTCAAGCTTTCTTT.